Shown below are 20 T cell receptor beta chains from a single sample sequenced in a study of shared clonotypes between healthy human individuals. Assay: immunoSEQ multiplex PCR; the TCRdb copy retains only in-frame clones and omits some. The table has over 300,000 clones, over 75% seen once. Sequenced material: memory CD8+ T cells sorted from blood. Indicated subset: CD45RO+ cells pooled with CCR7-negative TemRA cells. The origin of the receptors is a man aged 18 to 29 in good health.

This chain links TRBV7-9 with TRBJ2-7, with 8 bases lining up with TRBD1. After removal of 4 bases from V and 5 bases from J, the junction contained 4 bases not matched to a gene. The CDR3 loop spans 13 amino acids. CDR1 SEHNR and CDR2 FQNEAQ come from the germline V gene (reference sequence). CDR3 nucleotides: TGTGCCAGCAGCTCGCCGACAGGGGACGAGCAGTACTTC. It yields the protein CASSSPTGDEQYF.

This sequence joins TRBV30 and TRBJ2-7; no definite D call. This CDR3 is built from 11 residues. With 2 bases removed from V and 2 bases from J, the gap between germline ends came to 4 bases. The germline V gene encodes CDR1 GTSNPN and CDR2 SVGIG (reference sequence). The CDR3 sequence is CAWSQTYEQYF. For the CDR3, the DNA is TGTGCCTGGAGTCAGACCTACGAGCAGTACTTC.

The J gene is TRBJ1-1, the V gene TRBV6-1; D may be TRBD1 (6 bases). The CDR3 spans 18 residues. The ends were cut back, 0 bases at V and 1 base at J, with 18 bases in the middle. In germline, CDR1 is MNHNS, CDR2 SASEGT. The CDR3 sequence is CASSEAGAWGAPNTEAFF. CDR3 nucleotides: TGTGCCAGCAGTGAAGCGGGGGCTTGGGGGGCCCCGAACACTGAAGCTTTCTTT.

This sequence joins TRBV7-9 and TRBJ1-1; no clear D. CDR1 is SEHNR and CDR2 is FQNEAQ in the germline V gene (reference sequence). The CDR3 length is 13 residues. Between the trimmed V and J ends, which lost 5 bases and 0 bases, there was a span of 7 bases. CDR3 loop: CASSPNMNTEAFF. CDR3 nucleotides: TGTGCCAGCAGCCCTAATATGAACACTGAAGCTTTCTTT. Full variable domain (rest looked up from reference TRBV7-9 and TRBJ1-1): DTGVSQNPRHKITKRGQNVTFRCDPISEHNRLYWYRQTLGQGPEFLTYFQNEAQLEKSRLLSDRFSAERPKGSFSTLEIQRTEQGDSAMYLCASSPNMNTEAFFGQGTRLTVV.

The V gene is TRBV15, the J gene TRBJ2-5; 8 nucleotides match TRBD2. This CDR3 is 15 amino acids long. Germline values: CDR1 LNHNV, CDR2 YYDKDF (reference sequence). Trimming cost V 4 bases and J 4 bases; bases outside gene matches: 8. The chain's CDR3 is CATSKISGTGETQYF. CDR3 DNA sequence: TGTGCCACCAGCAAGATTAGCGGGACGGGAGAGACCCAGTACTTC.

This rearrangement joins TRBV6-6 to TRBJ2-3; no reliable D call. Trimming pared 2 bases from V and 3 bases from J, leaving 3 bases between. Germline assignment: CDR1 MNHNY and CDR2 SVGAGI (reference sequence). CDR3 size: 12 residues. The CDR3 DNA is TGTGCCAGCAGTTACCTGACAGATACGCAGTATTTT. Amino acids: CASSYLTDTQYF.

The V call is TRBV9, the J call TRBJ2-7; D is uncertain. The germline V and J ends were trimmed by 1 base and 0 bases, with 11 bases remaining between them. The length of the CDR3 is 15 residues. Germline CDR1 SGDLS, CDR2 YYNGEE. CDR3 coding DNA: TGTGCCAGCAGCGTATTGTCAGGTGACTCCTACGAGCAGTACTTC. Translated: CASSVLSGDSYEQYF.

The chain joins TRBV9 to TRBJ2-7; perhaps TRBD1 as D (6 bases). V lost 0 bases and J 8 bases, leaving 18 bases between the germline ends. The CDR3 is 15 amino acids. Looked up from germline, CDR1 is SGDLS and CDR2 is YYNGEE. This CDR3 is CASSVGGGRGEKQYF. The CDR3 DNA reads as TGTGCCAGCAGCGTAGGCGGAGGCAGGGGTGAGAAGCAGTACTTC.

This sequence joins TRBV2 and TRBJ2-7; D might be TRBD2 (6 bases). V dropped 8 bases and J dropped 1 base, with 15 bases sitting between them. The CDR3 length is 14 residues. The germline V gene has CDR1 SNHLY and CDR2 FYNNEI. CDR3 protein: CASDFRDSSYEQYF. CDR3 in DNA: TGTGCCAGCGATTTTAGGGACTCTTCCTACGAGCAGTACTTC.

The chain recombines TRBV28 with TRBJ2-7, with TRBD1 matching over 8 bases. V shed 2 bases, J shed 0 bases, and the junction held 9 bases outside the gene matches. Looked up from germline, CDR1 is MDHEN and CDR2 is SYDVKM. The CDR3 has 17 residues. CDR3 protein: CASSLSFVTGVSYEQYF. CDR3 bases: TGTGCCAGCAGTTTAAGTTTTGTGACAGGGGTCTCCTACGAGCAGTACTTC.

The rearrangement joins TRBV5-1 to TRBJ2-2; 10 positions match TRBD1. Germline values: CDR1 SGHRS, CDR2 YFSETQ. This CDR3 is 17 amino acids long. Losses at the gene ends were 4 bases for V and 3 bases for J; bases not matched to a gene: 9. CDR3 in DNA: TGCGCCAGCAGCCCGTGGACAGGGGGAATCGACACCGGGGAGCTGTTTTTT. Amino acids: CASSPWTGGIDTGELFF.

On this clone: A read error may be the cause here, since a much bigger clone is one base away. The J gene is TRBJ1-1, the V gene TRBV11-2; unclear D gene. The ends were cut back, 2 bases at V and 0 bases at J, with 4 bases in the middle. Germline CDR1 is SGHAT and CDR2 is FQNNGV. The length of the CDR3 is 13 residues. The CDR3 reads CASSLSVNTEAFF. The CDR3, as DNA: TGTGCCAGCAGCTTATCCGTGAACACTGAAGCTTTCTTT. Full variable domain (remainder filled in from reference TRBV11-2 and TRBJ1-1): EAGVAQSPRYKIIEKRQSVAFWCNPISGHATLYWYQQILGQGPKLLIQFQNNGVVDDSQLPKDRFSAERLKGVDSTLKIQPAKLEDSAVYLCASSLSVNTEAFFGQGTRLTVV.

V gene TRBV2 combines with J gene TRBJ2-2, with 12 nucleotides matching TRBD1. Trimming removed 9 bases from V and 4 bases from J; junction bases left unmatched: 6. Germline V lookup: CDR1 SNHLY, CDR2 FYNNEI. CDR3 length: 15 amino acids. The CDR3 bases are TGTGCCAGTACCGGGACAGGGGGCATCACCGGGGAGCTGTTTTTT. The encoded protein is CASTGTGGITGELFF.

This rearrangement joins TRBV27 to TRBJ1-5; D possibly corresponds to TRBD1 (5 bases). Germline CDR1 and CDR2: MNHEY and SMNVEV (reference sequence). V was pared by 4 bases and J by 2 bases, with 9 bases between. The CDR3 is 14 amino acids. The DNA for the CDR3 is TGTGCCAGCAGTTCTCAGGGTGGCAATCAGCCCCAGCATTTT. This codes for CASSSQGGNQPQHF.

This chain connects TRBV30 to TRBJ1-5; D is unclear. V was cut by 0 bases and J by 1 base, with 10 bases left in between. Per germline, CDR1 GTSNPN and CDR2 SVGIG (reference sequence). CDR3 length equals 15 residues. For the CDR3, the DNA is TGTGCCTGGAGTGTATCCCCGGGGAGCAATCAGCCCCAGCATTTT. It codes for CAWSVSPGSNQPQHF.

CDR3 coding DNA: TGTGCCAGCAGCCCCACCGGGACAAACTATGGCTACACCTTC. Amino acid sequence: CASSPTGTNYGYTF. This chain connects TRBV7-9 to TRBJ1-2, with a possible D match to TRBD1 (6 bases). V was clipped by 5 bases and J by 2 bases, with 12 bases between them. CDR1 SEHNR and CDR2 FQNEAQ come from the germline V gene (reference sequence). The CDR3 sequence is 14 residues long. Full variable domain (missing parts from reference TRBV7-9 and TRBJ1-2): DTGVSQNPRHKITKRGQNVTFRCDPISEHNRLYWYRQTLGQGPEFLTYFQNEAQLEKSRLLSDRFSAERPKGSFSTLEIQRTEQGDSAMYLCASSPTGTNYGYTFGSGTRLTVV.

This chain uses TRBV4-2 with TRBJ2-5; 13 bases align to TRBD2. CDR1 is LGHNA and CDR2 is YNFKEQ in the germline V gene. J gave up 1 base and V 3 bases, and 5 bases lay outside the gene matches. This CDR3 spans 17 amino acids. Written as DNA, the CDR3 is TGTGCCAGCAGCCAGGGGACTAGCGGGGAGCTCCAAGAGACCCAGTACTTC. Translating gives CASSQGTSGELQETQYF.

In DNA form, the CDR3 reads TGTGCCAGCAGTGACCCAACTAGTCTGCCGGAGACCCAGTACTTC. This translates into CASSDPTSLPETQYF. V and J are TRBV25-1 and TRBJ2-5; perhaps TRBD2 as D (5 bases). This CDR3 region has 15 residues. V gave up 3 bases and J gave up 5 bases, with 16 bases separating them. The germline CDR1 and CDR2 sequences are MGHDK and SYGVNS.

The count of this clone is one. This chain joins TRBV5-6 and TRBJ2-1, with D unresolved. V was trimmed by 2 bases and J by 7 bases, leaving 10 bases between them. There are 13 residues in the CDR3. The V gene's germline CDR1 is SGHDT and CDR2 YYEEEE. The CDR3 nucleotides read TGTGCCAGCAGCTTCGGACGGCAAAATGAGCAGTTCTTC. This codes for CASSFGRQNEQFF. Full variable domain (remainder filled in from reference TRBV5-6 and TRBJ2-1): DAGVTQSPTHLIKTRGQQVTLRCSPKSGHDTVSWYQQALGQGPQFIFQYYEEEERQRGNFPDRFSGHQFPNYSSELNVNALLLGDSALYLCASSFGRQNEQFFGPGTRLTVL.

The CDR3 sequence is CSVEQGAADTQYF. The CDR3 region has the DNA TGCAGCGTTGAACAGGGGGCCGCAGATACGCAGTATTTT. The chain combines TRBV29-1 with TRBJ2-3; 8 bases line up with TRBD1. Germline assignment: CDR1 SQVTM and CDR2 ANQGSEA. CDR3 length equals 13 residues. With V trimmed by 2 bases and J by 4 bases, 2 bases remained unmatched.